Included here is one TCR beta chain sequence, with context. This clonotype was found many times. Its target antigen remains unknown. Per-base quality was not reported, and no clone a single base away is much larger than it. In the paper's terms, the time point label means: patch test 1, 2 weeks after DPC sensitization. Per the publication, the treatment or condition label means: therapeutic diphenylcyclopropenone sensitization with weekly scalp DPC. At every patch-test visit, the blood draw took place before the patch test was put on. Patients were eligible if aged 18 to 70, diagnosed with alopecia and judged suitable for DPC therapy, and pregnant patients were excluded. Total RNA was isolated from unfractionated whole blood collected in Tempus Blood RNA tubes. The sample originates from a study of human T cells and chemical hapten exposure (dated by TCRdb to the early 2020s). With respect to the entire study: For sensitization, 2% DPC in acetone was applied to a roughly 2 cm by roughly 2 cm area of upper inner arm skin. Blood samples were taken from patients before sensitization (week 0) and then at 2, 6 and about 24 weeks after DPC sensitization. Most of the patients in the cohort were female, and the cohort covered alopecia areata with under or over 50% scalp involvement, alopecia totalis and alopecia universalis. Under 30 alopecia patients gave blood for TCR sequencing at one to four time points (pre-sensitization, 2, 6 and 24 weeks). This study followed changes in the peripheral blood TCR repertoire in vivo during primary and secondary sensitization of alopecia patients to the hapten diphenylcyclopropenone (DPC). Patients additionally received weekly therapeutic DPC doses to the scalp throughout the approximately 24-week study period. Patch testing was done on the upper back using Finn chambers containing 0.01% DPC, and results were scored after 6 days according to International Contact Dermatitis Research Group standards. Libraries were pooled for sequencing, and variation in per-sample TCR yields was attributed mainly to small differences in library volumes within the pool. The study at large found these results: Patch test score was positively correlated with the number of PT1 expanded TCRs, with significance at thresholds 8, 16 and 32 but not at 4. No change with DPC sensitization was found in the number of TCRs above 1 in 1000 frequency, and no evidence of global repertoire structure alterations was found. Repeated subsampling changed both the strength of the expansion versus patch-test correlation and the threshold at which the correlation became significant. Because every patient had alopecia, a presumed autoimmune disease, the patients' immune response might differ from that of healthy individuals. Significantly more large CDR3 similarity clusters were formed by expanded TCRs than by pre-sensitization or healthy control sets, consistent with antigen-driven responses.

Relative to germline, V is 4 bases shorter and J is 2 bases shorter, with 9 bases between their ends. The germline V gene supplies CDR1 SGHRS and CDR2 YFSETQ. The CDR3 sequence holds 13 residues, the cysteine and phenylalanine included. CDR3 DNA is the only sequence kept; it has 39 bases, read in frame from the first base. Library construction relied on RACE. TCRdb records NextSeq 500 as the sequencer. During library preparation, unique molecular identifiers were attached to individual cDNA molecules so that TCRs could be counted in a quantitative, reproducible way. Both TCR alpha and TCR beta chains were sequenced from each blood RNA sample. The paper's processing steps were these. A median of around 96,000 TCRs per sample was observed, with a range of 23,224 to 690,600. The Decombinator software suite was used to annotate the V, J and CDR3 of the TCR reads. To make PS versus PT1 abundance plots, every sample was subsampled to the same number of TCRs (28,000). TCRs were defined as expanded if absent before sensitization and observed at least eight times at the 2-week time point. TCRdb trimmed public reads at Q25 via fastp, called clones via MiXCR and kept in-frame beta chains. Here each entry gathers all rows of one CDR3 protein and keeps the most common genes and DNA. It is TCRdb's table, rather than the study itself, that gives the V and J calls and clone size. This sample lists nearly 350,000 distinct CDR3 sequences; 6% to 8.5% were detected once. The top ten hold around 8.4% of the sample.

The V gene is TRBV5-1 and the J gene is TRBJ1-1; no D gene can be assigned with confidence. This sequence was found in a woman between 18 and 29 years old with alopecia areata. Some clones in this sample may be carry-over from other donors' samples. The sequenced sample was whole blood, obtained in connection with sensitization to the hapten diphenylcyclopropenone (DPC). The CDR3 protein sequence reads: CASSLGFNTEAFF. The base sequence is TGCGCCAGCAGCCTGGGCTTTAACACTGAAGCTTTCTTT.